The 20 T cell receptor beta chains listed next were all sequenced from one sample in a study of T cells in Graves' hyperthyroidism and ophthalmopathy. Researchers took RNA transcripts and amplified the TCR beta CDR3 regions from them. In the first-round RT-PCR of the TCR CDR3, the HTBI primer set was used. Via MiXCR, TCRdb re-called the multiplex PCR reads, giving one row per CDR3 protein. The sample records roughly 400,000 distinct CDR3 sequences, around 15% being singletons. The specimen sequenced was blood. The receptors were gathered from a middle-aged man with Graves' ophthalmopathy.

CDR3 residues: CSVLLAGASADTQYF. In nucleotides, the CDR3 is TGCAGCGTTTTATTAGCGGGAGCGTCGGCAGATACGCAGTATTTT. The chain carries TRBV29-1 and TRBJ2-3; 9 nucleotides agree with TRBD2. V lost 5 bases and J lost 4; bases outside the gene matches: 10. The CDR3 has 15 amino acids. Germline V lookup: CDR1 SQVTM, CDR2 ANQGSEA.

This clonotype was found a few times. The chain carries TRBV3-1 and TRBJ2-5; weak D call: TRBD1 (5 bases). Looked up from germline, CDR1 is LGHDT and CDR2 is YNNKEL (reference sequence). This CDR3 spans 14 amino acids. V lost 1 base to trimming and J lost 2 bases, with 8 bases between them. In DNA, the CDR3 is TGTGCCAGCAGCCAAGTGGGGCAGCAAGAGACCCAGTACTTC. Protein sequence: CASSQVGQQETQYF.

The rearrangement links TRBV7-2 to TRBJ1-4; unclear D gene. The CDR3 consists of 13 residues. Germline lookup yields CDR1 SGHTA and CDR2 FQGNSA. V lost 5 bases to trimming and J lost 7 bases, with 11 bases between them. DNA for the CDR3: TGTGCCAGCAGCCTTGATCTGGCTGAAAAACTGTTTTTT. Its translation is CASSLDLAEKLFF.

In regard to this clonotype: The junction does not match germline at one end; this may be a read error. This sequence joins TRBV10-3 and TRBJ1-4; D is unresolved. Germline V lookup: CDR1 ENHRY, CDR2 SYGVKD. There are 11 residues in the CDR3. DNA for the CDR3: TGTGCCATCAGGGAGTCTGAAAAACTGTTTTTT. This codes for CAIRESEKLFF.

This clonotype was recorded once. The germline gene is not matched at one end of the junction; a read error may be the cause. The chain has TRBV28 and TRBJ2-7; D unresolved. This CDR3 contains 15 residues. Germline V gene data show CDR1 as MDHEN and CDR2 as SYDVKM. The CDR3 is CASSLTAAGLYEQDF. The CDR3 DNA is TGTGCCAGCAGCCTCACCGCCGCCGGGTTATACGAGCAGGACTTC.

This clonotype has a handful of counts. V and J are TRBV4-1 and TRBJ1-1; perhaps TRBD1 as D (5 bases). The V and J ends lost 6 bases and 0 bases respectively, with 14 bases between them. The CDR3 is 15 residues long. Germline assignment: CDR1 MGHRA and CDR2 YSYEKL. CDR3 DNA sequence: TGCGCCAGCAGAAAGGGGTTGGGAATGAACACTGAAGCTTTCTTT. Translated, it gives CASRKGLGMNTEAFF.

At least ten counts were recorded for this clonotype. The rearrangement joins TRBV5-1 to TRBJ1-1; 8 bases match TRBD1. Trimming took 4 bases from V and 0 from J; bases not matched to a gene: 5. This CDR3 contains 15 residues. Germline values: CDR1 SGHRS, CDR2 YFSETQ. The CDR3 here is CASSISGGLNTEAFF. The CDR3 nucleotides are TGCGCCAGCAGCATTTCAGGGGGCCTGAACACTGAAGCTTTCTTT. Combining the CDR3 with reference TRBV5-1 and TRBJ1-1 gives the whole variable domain KAGVTQTPRYLIKTRGQQVTLSCSPISGHRSVSWYQQTPGQGLQFLFEYFSETQRNKGNFPGRFSGRQFSNSRSEMNVSTLELGDSALYLCASSISGGLNTEAFFGQGTRLTVV.

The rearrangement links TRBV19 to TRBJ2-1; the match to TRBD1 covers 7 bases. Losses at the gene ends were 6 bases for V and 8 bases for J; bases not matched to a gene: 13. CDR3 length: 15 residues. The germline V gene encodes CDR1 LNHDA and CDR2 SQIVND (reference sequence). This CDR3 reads CASRKTGAWGDEQFF. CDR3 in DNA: TGTGCCAGTAGAAAAACAGGGGCCTGGGGCGATGAGCAGTTCTTC.

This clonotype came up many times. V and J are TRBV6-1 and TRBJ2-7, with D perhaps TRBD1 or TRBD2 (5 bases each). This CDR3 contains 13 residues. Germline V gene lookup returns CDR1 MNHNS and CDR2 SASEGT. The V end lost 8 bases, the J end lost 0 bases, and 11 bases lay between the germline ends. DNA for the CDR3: TGTGCCAGCGGGGACGGCAGCTCCTACGAGCAGTACTTC. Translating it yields CASGDGSSYEQYF.

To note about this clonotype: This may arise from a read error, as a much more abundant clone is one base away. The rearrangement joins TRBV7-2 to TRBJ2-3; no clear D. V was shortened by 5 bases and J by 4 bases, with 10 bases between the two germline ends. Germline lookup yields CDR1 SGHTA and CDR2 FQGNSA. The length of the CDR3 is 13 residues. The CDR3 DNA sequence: TGTGCCAGCAGCCCGGCCTTCGCAGATACGCAGTATTTT. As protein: CASSPAFADTQYF.

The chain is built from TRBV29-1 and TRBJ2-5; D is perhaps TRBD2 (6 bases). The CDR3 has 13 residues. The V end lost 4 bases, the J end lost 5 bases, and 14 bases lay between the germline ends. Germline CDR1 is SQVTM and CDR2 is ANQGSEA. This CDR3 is CSVAREEWETQYF. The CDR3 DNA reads TGCAGCGTTGCGAGGGAGGAATGGGAGACCCAGTACTTC.

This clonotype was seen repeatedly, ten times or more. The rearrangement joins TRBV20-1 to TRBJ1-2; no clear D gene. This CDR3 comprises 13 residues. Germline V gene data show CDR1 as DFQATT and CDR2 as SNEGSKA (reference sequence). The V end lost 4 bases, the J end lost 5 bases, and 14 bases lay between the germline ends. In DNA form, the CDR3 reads TGCAGTGCTATCCCCCCGGGGAGGTATGGCTACACCTTC. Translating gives CSAIPPGRYGYTF.

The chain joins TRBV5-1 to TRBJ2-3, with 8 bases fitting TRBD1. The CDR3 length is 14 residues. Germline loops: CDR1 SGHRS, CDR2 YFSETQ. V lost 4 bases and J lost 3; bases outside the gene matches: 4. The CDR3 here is CASSADRATDTQYF. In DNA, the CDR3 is TGCGCCAGCAGCGCGGACAGGGCTACAGATACGCAGTATTTT. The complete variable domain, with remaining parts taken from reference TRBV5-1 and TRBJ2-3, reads KAGVTQTPRYLIKTRGQQVTLSCSPISGHRSVSWYQQTPGQGLQFLFEYFSETQRNKGNFPGRFSGRQFSNSRSEMNVSTLELGDSALYLCASSADRATDTQYFGPGTRLTVL.

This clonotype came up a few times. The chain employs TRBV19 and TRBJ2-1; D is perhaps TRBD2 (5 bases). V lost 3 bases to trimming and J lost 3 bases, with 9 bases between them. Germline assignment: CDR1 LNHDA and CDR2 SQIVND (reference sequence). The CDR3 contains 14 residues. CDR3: CASSMVAFYNEQFF. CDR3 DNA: TGTGCCAGTAGTATGGTAGCGTTCTACAATGAGCAGTTCTTC.

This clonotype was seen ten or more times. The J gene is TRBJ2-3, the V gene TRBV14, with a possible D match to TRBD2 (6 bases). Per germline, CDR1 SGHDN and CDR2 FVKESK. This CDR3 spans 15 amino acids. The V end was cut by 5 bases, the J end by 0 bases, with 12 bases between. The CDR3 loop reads CASSTGTSSTDTQYF. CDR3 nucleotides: TGTGCCAGCAGCACCGGGACTTCTAGCACAGATACGCAGTATTTT.

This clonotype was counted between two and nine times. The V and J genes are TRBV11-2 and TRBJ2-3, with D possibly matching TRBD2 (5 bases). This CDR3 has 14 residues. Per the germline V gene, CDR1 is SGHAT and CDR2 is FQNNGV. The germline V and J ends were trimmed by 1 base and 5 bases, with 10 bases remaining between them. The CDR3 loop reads CASSLVAWGDTQYF. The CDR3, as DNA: TGTGCCAGCAGCTTAGTAGCGTGGGGAGATACGCAGTATTTT.

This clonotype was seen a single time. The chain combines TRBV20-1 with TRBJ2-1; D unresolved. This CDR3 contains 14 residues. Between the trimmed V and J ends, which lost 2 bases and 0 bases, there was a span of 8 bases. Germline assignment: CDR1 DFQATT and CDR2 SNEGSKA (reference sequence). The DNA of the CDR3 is TGCAGTGCTAGATTAGTGGGCTCCTACAATGAGCAGTTCTTC. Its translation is CSARLVGSYNEQFF.

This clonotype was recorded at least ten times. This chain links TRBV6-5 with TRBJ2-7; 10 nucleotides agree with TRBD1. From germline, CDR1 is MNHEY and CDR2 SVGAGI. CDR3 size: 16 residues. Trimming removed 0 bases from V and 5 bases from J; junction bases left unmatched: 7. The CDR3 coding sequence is TGTGCCAGCAGTTACTCACTGGGACAGGGGACCCACGAGCAGTACTTC. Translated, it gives CASSYSLGQGTHEQYF.

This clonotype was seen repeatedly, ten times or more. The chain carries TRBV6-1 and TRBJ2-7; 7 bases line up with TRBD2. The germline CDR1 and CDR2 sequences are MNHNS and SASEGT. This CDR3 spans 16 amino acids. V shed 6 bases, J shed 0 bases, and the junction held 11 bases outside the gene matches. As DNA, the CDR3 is TGTGCCAGCAGGGGGGGGACTCAAGTTATCTCCTACGAGCAGTACTTC. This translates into CASRGGTQVISYEQYF.

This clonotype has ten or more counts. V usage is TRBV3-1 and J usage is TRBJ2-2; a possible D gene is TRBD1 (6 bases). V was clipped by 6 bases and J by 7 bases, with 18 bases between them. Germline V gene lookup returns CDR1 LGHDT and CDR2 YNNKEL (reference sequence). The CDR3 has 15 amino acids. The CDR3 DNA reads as TGTGCCAGCAGAAGGGACAATAAGGAGTTCGGGGAGCTGTTTTTT. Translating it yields CASRRDNKEFGELFF.